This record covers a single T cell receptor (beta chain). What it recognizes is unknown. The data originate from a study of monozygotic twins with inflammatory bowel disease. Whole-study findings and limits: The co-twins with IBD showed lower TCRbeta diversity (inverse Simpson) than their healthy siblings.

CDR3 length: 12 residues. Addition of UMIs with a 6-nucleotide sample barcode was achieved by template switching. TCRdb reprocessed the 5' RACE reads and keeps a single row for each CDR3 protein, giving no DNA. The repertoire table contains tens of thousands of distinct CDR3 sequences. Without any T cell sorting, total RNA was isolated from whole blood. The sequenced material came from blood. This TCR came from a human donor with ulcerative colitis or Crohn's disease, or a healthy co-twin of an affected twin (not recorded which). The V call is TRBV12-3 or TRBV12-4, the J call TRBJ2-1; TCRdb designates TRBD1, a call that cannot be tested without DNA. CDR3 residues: CASGGREDEQFF.